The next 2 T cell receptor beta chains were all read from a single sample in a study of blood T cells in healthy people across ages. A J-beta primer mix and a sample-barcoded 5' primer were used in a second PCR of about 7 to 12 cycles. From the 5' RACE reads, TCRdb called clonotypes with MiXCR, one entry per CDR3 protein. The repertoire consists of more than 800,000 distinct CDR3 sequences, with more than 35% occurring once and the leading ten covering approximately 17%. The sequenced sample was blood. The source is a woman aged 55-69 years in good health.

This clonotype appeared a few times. The CDR3 is CSAIVGGASNQPQHF. CDR3 DNA: TGCAGTGCTATAGTGGGGGGCGCGAGCAATCAGCCCCAGCATTTT. The V and J genes are TRBV20-1 and TRBJ1-5, with D possibly being TRBD1 (6 bases). The CDR3 totals 15 residues. Germline loops: CDR1 DFQATT, CDR2 SNEGSKA (reference sequence). Trimming cost V 4 bases and J 1 base, with 14 bases left between them.

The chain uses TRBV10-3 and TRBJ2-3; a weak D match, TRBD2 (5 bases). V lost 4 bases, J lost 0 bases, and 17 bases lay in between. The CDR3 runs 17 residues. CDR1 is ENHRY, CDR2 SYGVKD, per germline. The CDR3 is CAISVPSRDKSTDTQYF. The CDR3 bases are TGTGCCATCAGTGTACCCTCCCGGGATAAAAGCACAGATACGCAGTATTTT.